The 17 T cell receptor beta chains in this list originate from one sample, sequenced in a study of blood T cell repertoires in COVID-19. Generated by immunoSEQ multiplex PCR, the TCRdb table keeps only in-frame clones and is missing some. The sample lists 250,000 to 300,000 clones, around 91% occurring once. The material sequenced was peripheral blood. The receptors originated from a woman aged 60 to 75 with acute or convalescent COVID-19.

This rearrangement joins TRBV7-8 to TRBJ2-2; D unresolved. The CDR3 totals 16 residues. Trimming pared 5 bases from V and 0 bases from J, leaving 13 bases between. Germline CDR1 is SGHVS and CDR2 is FQNEAQ. The CDR3 here is CASSITAAPNTGELFF. In nucleotides, the CDR3 is TGTGCCAGCAGCATCACGGCGGCGCCGAACACCGGGGAGCTGTTTTTT.

The gene calls are TRBV11-2 and TRBJ2-2; possibly TRBD1 for D (6 bases). Between the trimmed V and J ends, which lost 5 bases and 3 bases, there was a span of 13 bases. CDR1 and CDR2 from the germline V gene are SGHAT and FQNNGV. The CDR3 covers 15 residues. CDR3 bases: TGTGCCAGCAGCGCCCGAGAGGGGGACACCGGGGAGCTGTTTTTT. Encoded protein: CASSAREGDTGELFF.

CDR3 nucleotides: TGTGCCAGCAGTTTCGGACAGGGGGCAATTCCCTACAATGAGCAGTTCTTC. This gives the protein CASSFGQGAIPYNEQFF. The J gene is TRBJ2-1, the V gene TRBV27; 11 bases line up with TRBD1. The CDR3 loop spans 17 amino acids. With V trimmed by 3 bases and J by 2 bases, 6 bases remained unmatched. Germline CDR1 reads MNHEY; CDR2 reads SMNVEV (reference sequence).

V and J are TRBV7-3 and TRBJ2-3; 10 positions match TRBD2. V lost 5 bases and J lost 1; bases outside the gene matches: 6. The CDR3 is 16 residues long. Germline assignment: CDR1 SGHTA and CDR2 FQGTGA. CDR3 region: CASSPLAGGGTDTQYF. CDR3 DNA sequence: TGTGCCAGCAGCCCGTTAGCGGGAGGAGGCACAGATACGCAGTATTTT.

V gene TRBV27 combines with J gene TRBJ1-2; D is undetermined. CDR3 length equals 13 residues. V shed 3 bases and J shed 2 bases, with 7 bases lying between them. In germline, CDR1 is MNHEY, CDR2 SMNVEV (reference sequence). This CDR3 reads CASSLASNYGYTF. The CDR3 DNA follows: TGTGCCAGCAGTTTGGCCTCAAACTATGGCTACACCTTC.

This clone was observed once. The CDR3 is CASSLIASKVTDTQYF. The CDR3 coding sequence is TGTGCCAGCAGCTTAATAGCCAGCAAGGTAACAGATACGCAGTATTTT. This chain joins TRBV7-3 and TRBJ2-3; D is ambiguous. The CDR3 sequence is 16 residues long. Trimming took 1 base from V and 3 from J, leaving 14 bases between them. Germline lookup yields CDR1 SGHTA and CDR2 FQGTGA.

V is TRBV7-9 and J is TRBJ2-7, with TRBD1 matching over 7 bases. CDR3 length: 15 amino acids. CDR1 is SEHNR and CDR2 is FQNEAQ in the germline V gene (reference sequence). Germline trimming cut 5 bases from V and 6 bases from J; bases unmatched to any gene: 13. The CDR3 coding sequence is TGTGCCAGCAGCCAAGACAGGGACCTCTCTGGCGAGCAGTACTTC. Translated, it gives CASSQDRDLSGEQYF.

This clone was seen a handful of times. The chain is built from TRBV6-2 or TRBV6-3 and TRBJ2-5, with D unclear. Trimming took 4 bases from V and 4 from J, leaving 10 bases between them. Germline lookup yields CDR1 MNHEY and CDR2 SVGEGT. The CDR3 is 13 residues long. This chain's CDR3 is CASSSQLRETQYF. CDR3 bases: TGTGCCAGCAGTTCCCAACTGAGAGAGACCCAGTACTTC.

The chain joins TRBV2 to TRBJ2-2, with TRBD1 matching over 7 bases. This CDR3 region has 14 residues. Trimming cost V 6 bases and J 7 bases; bases outside gene matches: 8. CDR1 and CDR2 from the germline V gene are SNHLY and FYNNEI. The CDR3, as DNA: TGTGCCAGCAGAGAACAGGGGAATAGCGGGGAGCTGTTTTTT. Translating gives CASREQGNSGELFF.

The chain links TRBV7-9 to TRBJ1-2; D is undetermined. Trimming removed 4 bases at V and 6 bases at J, with 12 bases between. Germline V gene lookup returns CDR1 SEHNR and CDR2 FQNEAQ (reference sequence). The CDR3 consists of 13 residues. The CDR3 region has the DNA TGTGCCAGCAGCTCTCTGACCCGGGATGGCTACACCTTC. This gives the protein CASSSLTRDGYTF.

This clone was found once. The chain recombines TRBV2 with TRBJ2-7; TRBD1 might be the D (6 bases). V was clipped by 3 bases and J by 5 bases, with 11 bases between them. The V gene's germline CDR1 is SNHLY and CDR2 FYNNEI. The CDR3 has 13 amino acids. The CDR3 region has the DNA TGTGCCAGCAGTGACTGGGGGCCCAACGAGCAGTACTTC. It is translated as CASSDWGPNEQYF.

This chain uses TRBV10-3 with TRBJ1-5; no clear D. The CDR3 is 18 amino acids. Looked up from germline, CDR1 is ENHRY and CDR2 is SYGVKD. V lost 0 bases, J lost 2 bases, and 17 bases lay in between. In nucleotides, the CDR3 is TGTGCCATCAGTGAGTCGAAGGTCTCCAGGCCTGGCAATCAGCCCCAGCATTTT. The encoded protein is CAISESKVSRPGNQPQHF.

The chain couples TRBV18 to TRBJ2-3, with 7 bases lining up with TRBD1. Losses at the gene ends were 11 bases for V and 3 bases for J; bases not matched to a gene: 5. Germline V gene lookup returns CDR1 KGHSH and CDR2 LQKENI. The CDR3 consists of 12 residues. The CDR3 loop reads CAGRQGTDTQYF. CDR3 bases: TGTGCCGGGCGACAGGGAACAGATACGCAGTATTTT.

CDR3 DNA sequence: TGTGCCAGCAGCGGGCGCCCTAAAGAGCAGTTCTTC. Its translation: CASSGRPKEQFF. The chain couples TRBV14 to TRBJ2-1; D is uncertain. Trimming stripped 5 bases from V and 10 bases from J, with 12 bases between. The CDR3 totals 12 residues. Germline CDR1 is SGHDN and CDR2 is FVKESK.

The V gene is TRBV7-2, the J gene TRBJ1-2; TRBD1 might be the D (6 bases). The ends were cut back, 1 base at V and 4 bases at J, with 16 bases in the middle. The CDR3 is made up of 16 amino acids. Germline CDR1 is SGHTA and CDR2 is FQGNSA. The CDR3 coding sequence is TGTGCCAGCAGCTTAGGGGGAGCAGGGGACCTCTATGGCTACACCTTC. Amino acid sequence: CASSLGGAGDLYGYTF.

The chain couples TRBV7-2 to TRBJ1-6; TRBD1 agrees at 7 bases. The CDR3 is 14 residues long. Germline V gene sequence: CDR1 SGHTA, CDR2 FQGNSA. The V and J ends lost 5 bases and 6 bases, in that order; junction bases with no gene match: 4. The CDR3 bases are TGTGCCAGCAGCCGGGACAGCAGTAATTCACCCCTCCACTTT. Its protein product is CASSRDSSNSPLHF.

The J gene is TRBJ2-1, the V gene TRBV7-2; D perhaps matches TRBD2 (5 bases). Trimming cost V 1 base and J 8 bases, with 12 bases left between them. CDR1 is SGHTA and CDR2 is FQGNSA in the germline V gene. This CDR3 has 14 residues. The CDR3 loop is CASSLGRGLDEQFF. The CDR3 nucleotides read TGTGCCAGCAGCTTAGGACGCGGGTTAGATGAGCAGTTCTTC.